These 18 T cell receptor beta chains were sequenced from one sample in a study of cytomegalovirus exposure and HLA in healthy donors. PCR employed 60 Vbeta and 13 Jbeta primers. Assay: immunoSEQ multiplex PCR; the TCRdb copy retains only in-frame clones and omits some. The sample yields 95,000 to 100,000 clones, around four fifths seen once. The sequencing input was PBMCs. These receptors were obtained from a woman aged 55-75 years in good health and CMV-seronegative.

This clone was observed a few times. The J gene is TRBJ2-1, the V gene TRBV29-1; 10 nucleotides agree with TRBD1. Unmatched junction bases numbered 7, after V lost 7 bases and J lost 4 bases. CDR3 length equals 14 residues. Germline V gene sequence: CDR1 SQVTM, CDR2 ANQGSEA. CDR3 coding DNA: TGCAGCGCTGGACAGGGGGGTTGGTACAATGAGCAGTTCTTC. It yields the protein CSAGQGGWYNEQFF.

This clone was seen once. The V call is TRBV5-1, the J call TRBJ1-1, with a possible D match to TRBD1 (6 bases). CDR1 is SGHRS and CDR2 is YFSETQ in the germline V gene. The V end lost 6 bases, the J end lost 6 bases, and 18 bases lay between the germline ends. The CDR3 length is 14 residues. The CDR3 sequence: CASTKDTGHPEAFF. In nucleotides, the CDR3 is TGCGCCAGCACCAAAGATACGGGACACCCTGAAGCTTTCTTT.

This clone was counted between two and nine times. This chain links TRBV25-1 with TRBJ2-5; 8 positions match TRBD2. The length of the CDR3 is 15 residues. J lost 5 bases, V lost 3 bases, and 8 bases had no gene match. Germline V gene lookup returns CDR1 MGHDK and CDR2 SYGVNS. The CDR3 is CASSDRGLAGETQYF. CDR3 sequence (DNA): TGTGCCAGCAGTGACCGAGGACTAGCTGGGGAGACCCAGTACTTC.

The J gene is TRBJ2-5, the V gene TRBV7-9, with no clear D. V was trimmed by 0 bases and J by 5 bases, leaving 10 bases between them. This CDR3 has 14 residues. CDR1 and CDR2 from the germline V gene are SEHNR and FQNEAQ (reference sequence). The CDR3 bases are TGTGCCAGCAGCTTAGCGTCATACCGGGAGACCCAGTACTTC. The encoded protein is CASSLASYRETQYF. Full variable domain (outside the CDR3, taken from reference TRBV7-9 and TRBJ2-5): DTGVSQNPRHKITKRGQNVTFRCDPISEHNRLYWYRQTLGQGPEFLTYFQNEAQLEKSRLLSDRFSAERPKGSFSTLEIQRTEQGDSAMYLCASSLASYRETQYFGPGTRLLVL.

The chain is built from TRBV10-3 and TRBJ2-7; D perhaps matches TRBD2 (6 bases). In germline, CDR1 is ENHRY, CDR2 SYGVKD. Trimming left V 0 bases short and J 5 bases short, with 17 bases between. CDR3 length: 16 residues. The CDR3 protein is CAISESAAGGNNEQYF. In DNA, the CDR3 is TGTGCCATCAGTGAGTCAGCGGCAGGCGGGAATAACGAGCAGTACTTC.

This clone was recorded only once. This sequence joins TRBV10-3 and TRBJ2-7; D gene unclear. The V end was cut by 5 bases, the J end by 5 bases, with 13 bases between. Germline CDR1 reads ENHRY; CDR2 reads SYGVKD. The CDR3 is made up of 13 amino acids. CDR3 loop: CAISPPTGHEQYF. CDR3 DNA: TGTGCCATCAGTCCCCCCACTGGGCACGAGCAGTACTTC.

The CDR3 DNA is TGTGCCAGCAGTGCTACTAGCGGGGCGACCGGGGAGCTGTTTTTT. Translation: CASSATSGATGELFF. V gene TRBV6-4 combines with J gene TRBJ2-2; 10 nucleotides line up with TRBD2. The CDR3 is made up of 15 amino acids. V shed 4 bases, J shed 5 bases, and the junction held 4 bases outside the gene matches. The germline CDR1 and CDR2 sequences are MRHNA and SNTAGT.

The genes are TRBV9 and TRBJ1-4; no clear D gene. This CDR3 has 15 residues. The V end was cut by 1 base, the J end by 5 bases, with 12 bases between. Germline V gene lookup returns CDR1 SGDLS and CDR2 YYNGEE. CDR3 loop: CASSVTGSGNEKLFF. CDR3 in DNA: TGTGCCAGCAGCGTAACCGGGTCGGGGAATGAAAAACTGTTTTTT.

V and J are TRBV4-1 and TRBJ2-5; D is perhaps TRBD2 (6 bases). Germline assignment: CDR1 MGHRA and CDR2 YSYEKL. V was pared by 4 bases and J by 6 bases, with 18 bases between. The CDR3 loop spans 15 amino acids. DNA for the CDR3: TGCGCCAGCAGCCCGTCTTCTAGCGCGGGGCAGACCCAGTACTTC. Translated, it gives CASSPSSSAGQTQYF.

This chain joins TRBV4-3 and TRBJ2-4, with D perhaps matching TRBD2 (5 bases). The CDR3 sequence is 15 residues long. Per germline, CDR1 LGHNA and CDR2 YSLEER. V was clipped by 4 bases and J by 1 base, with 11 bases between them. The CDR3 sequence: CASSPATGAKNIQYF. Written as DNA, the CDR3 is TGCGCCAGCAGCCCGGCTACGGGGGCCAAAAACATTCAGTACTTC.

This chain uses TRBV5-1 with TRBJ2-1; 10 bases match TRBD1. The CDR3 consists of 20 residues. Trimming cost V 3 bases and J 4 bases; bases outside gene matches: 19. Germline-derived CDR1 and CDR2 are SGHRS and YFSETQ. The CDR3 coding sequence is TGCGCCAGCAGCTCGAGACCCGGGACAGGGGCCCCGGGGGAATACAATGAGCAGTTCTTC. This gives the protein CASSSRPGTGAPGEYNEQFF.

This rearrangement joins TRBV19 to TRBJ2-7; TRBD2 matches 9 bases. The CDR3 spans 15 residues. The trim removed 5 bases at V and 2 bases at J, leaving 7 bases unmatched. Germline V gene data show CDR1 as LNHDA and CDR2 as SQIVND (reference sequence). The CDR3 sequence is CASSVSGGPPYEQYF. For the CDR3, the DNA is TGTGCCAGTAGTGTTAGCGGGGGACCACCCTACGAGCAGTACTTC.

CDR3 DNA sequence: TGTGCCAGCTTAGGGGGTTCTGGCTACACCTTC. It specifies CASLGGSGYTF. The rearrangement joins TRBV6-5 to TRBJ1-2; the D gene is possibly TRBD1 (6 bases). Per the germline V gene, CDR1 is MNHEY and CDR2 is SVGAGI. The CDR3 spans 11 residues. V was cut by 8 bases and J by 7 bases, with 11 bases left in between.

The chain has TRBV2 and TRBJ2-3; 9 positions match TRBD1. The germline V gene has CDR1 SNHLY and CDR2 FYNNEI. The CDR3 is 12 amino acids. The trim removed 6 bases at V and 6 bases at J, leaving 1 base unmatched. The chain's CDR3 is CASRTGGDTQYF. CDR3 nucleotides: TGTGCCAGCAGAACAGGGGGCGATACGCAGTATTTT.

V gene TRBV7-2 combines with J gene TRBJ2-7, with no clear D. CDR1 and CDR2 (germline): SGHTA, FQGNSA. The CDR3 is 13 amino acids. Trimming cost V 3 bases and J 7 bases, with 13 bases left between them. CDR3: CASSFSLRGEQYF. Written as DNA, the CDR3 is TGTGCCAGCAGCTTCAGCCTGAGAGGAGAGCAGTACTTC.

This chain joins TRBV4-3 and TRBJ1-4; 9 bases align to TRBD1. CDR1 and CDR2 from the germline V gene are LGHNA and YSLEER. V lost 1 base and J lost 8; bases outside the gene matches: 5. The CDR3 is 15 residues long. For the CDR3, the DNA is TGCGCCAGCAGCCAAGGGGACAGGGTGGAAGAAAAACTGTTTTTT. Encoded protein: CASSQGDRVEEKLFF.

V gene TRBV7-9 combines with J gene TRBJ2-7; tentatively, D is TRBD1 (5 bases). Trimming removed 8 bases from V and 1 base from J, with 12 bases in between. Per the germline V gene, CDR1 is SEHNR and CDR2 is FQNEAQ (reference sequence). This CDR3 region has 13 residues. For the CDR3, the DNA is TGTGCCAGCGTGGAGACAGCTTCCTACGAGCAGTACTTC. It translates to CASVETASYEQYF.

The V and J genes are TRBV27 and TRBJ2-2, with D possibly being TRBD1 (6 bases). Per germline, CDR1 MNHEY and CDR2 SMNVEV (reference sequence). The CDR3 length is 16 residues. V lost 7 bases, J lost 4 bases, and 19 bases lay in between. CDR3: CASMGRQGSATGELFF. The CDR3 DNA follows: TGTGCCAGCATGGGTAGGCAGGGGTCAGCCACCGGGGAGCTGTTTTTT.